These T cell receptor beta chains were read from a single sample in a study of blood T cell repertoires in COVID-19. The data were produced by immunoSEQ multiplex PCR, yet TCRdb's version contains in-frame clones alone and is incomplete. The data show roughly 200,000 clones, with around 85% seen just once and approximately 19% held by the top ten. Sequencing input: PBMCs or T cells enriched from blood (not recorded which). The receptors were gathered from a man in his forties who had recovered from COVID-19. Both conserved end residues are part of each CDR3. D genes are given only for firm matches. Size tells how often a clone was seen (once, few, many) or the class of an expanded clone, and some rows leave it out.

v_call: TRBV5-8; d_call: TRBD2; clone_size: .; j_call: TRBJ2-7; cdr3_nt: TGTGCCAGCAAGCGGGGTACGGGTCTCTCCTACGAGCAGTACTTC; cdr3_aa: CASKRGTGLSYEQYF
v_call: TRBV28; d_call: TRBD1; clone_size: .; j_call: TRBJ2-2; cdr3_nt: TGTGCCAGCAGGGGGACAGGGGGCCGGCCCGGGGAGCTGTTTTTT; cdr3_aa: CASRGTGGRPGELFF
v_call: TRBV6-5; d_call: TRBD1; clone_size: few; j_call: TRBJ2-5; cdr3_nt: TGTGCCAGCAGTTCGACAGGGTCCGGCGAGACCCAGTACTTC; cdr3_aa: CASSSTGSGETQYF
v_call: TRBV7-9; d_call: TRBD2; clone_size: .; j_call: TRBJ2-3; cdr3_nt: TGTGCCAGCAGCTTAAGACGCGGGAGTGGCGCAGATACGCAGTATTTT; cdr3_aa: CASSLRRGSGADTQYF
v_call: TRBV10-3; d_call: .; clone_size: .; j_call: TRBJ1-3; cdr3_nt: TGTGCCATCAGACGTCCAGGGGATGGAAACACCATATATTTT; cdr3_aa: CAIRRPGDGNTIYF
v_call: TRBV7-3; d_call: .; clone_size: few; j_call: TRBJ2-5; cdr3_nt: TGTGCCAGCAGCCTAGGGGGGGCGCGATTCGGGCAAGAGACCCAGTACTTC; cdr3_aa: CASSLGGARFGQETQYF
v_call: TRBV5-4; d_call: TRBD1; clone_size: .; j_call: TRBJ2-7; cdr3_nt: TGTGCCAGCAGCCTGAGACAGGGGGCCTACGAGCAGTACTTC; cdr3_aa: CASSLRQGAYEQYF
v_call: TRBV7-9; d_call: .; clone_size: .; j_call: TRBJ2-7; cdr3_nt: TGTGCCAGCAGCTTACAATACGAGCAGTACTTC; cdr3_aa: CASSLQYEQYF
v_call: TRBV28; d_call: .; clone_size: .; j_call: TRBJ2-7; cdr3_nt: TGTGCCAGCAGTTTAGTCGGGGGCTACGAGCAGTACTTC; cdr3_aa: CASSLVGGYEQYF
v_call: TRBV5-6; d_call: .; clone_size: few; j_call: TRBJ2-3; cdr3_nt: TGTGCCAGCAGCTTGGTTAGCCTTTTTCCAGGGGTTCGCACAGATACGCAGTATTTT; cdr3_aa: CASSLVSLFPGVRTDTQYF
v_call: TRBV4-1; d_call: TRBD1; clone_size: .; j_call: TRBJ1-5; cdr3_nt: TGCGCCAGCAGCCAAGACAGGGGGCCGGCTCAGCCCCAGCATTTT; cdr3_aa: CASSQDRGPAQPQHF
v_call: TRBV30; d_call: .; clone_size: .; j_call: TRBJ1-1; cdr3_nt: TGTGCCTGGAGTAGGGGGTGGACTGAAGCTTTCTTT; cdr3_aa: CAWSRGWTEAFF
v_call: TRBV27; d_call: TRBD2; clone_size: .; j_call: TRBJ2-5; cdr3_nt: TGTGCCAGCATCCAAGTAGGGGGGAATAGCGGGAGAAAGACCCAGTACTTC; cdr3_aa: CASIQVGGNSGRKTQYF
v_call: TRBV28; d_call: .; clone_size: once; j_call: TRBJ2-4; cdr3_nt: TGTGCCAGCAGTCCCCCAGCGACGAACATTCAGTACTTC; cdr3_aa: CASSPPATNIQYF
v_call: TRBV7-8; d_call: .; clone_size: .; j_call: TRBJ1-1; cdr3_nt: TGTGCCAGCAGCTTAGGAGGGACTCTAACTGAAGCTTTCTTT; cdr3_aa: CASSLGGTLTEAFF
v_call: TRBV18; d_call: .; clone_size: .; j_call: TRBJ1-4; cdr3_nt: TGTGCCAGCTCAGCCGCCGGGTCAAGAGAAAAACTGTTTTTT; cdr3_aa: CASSAAGSREKLFF
v_call: TRBV6-5; d_call: .; clone_size: once; j_call: TRBJ1-3; cdr3_nt: TGTGCCAGCAGTTTTCGTAGGGGATACACCATATATTTT; cdr3_aa: CASSFRRGYTIYF
v_call: TRBV5-3; d_call: .; clone_size: .; j_call: TRBJ1-5; cdr3_nt: TGTGCCAGAAGCCTACTTGAAGTGGAGGATCAGCCCCAGCATTTT; cdr3_aa: CARSLLEVEDQPQHF
v_call: TRBV9; d_call: .; clone_size: .; j_call: TRBJ2-7; cdr3_nt: TGTGCCAGCAGCGTAGGGAGCTCTTTTGTCGAGCAGTACTTC; cdr3_aa: CASSVGSSFVEQYF
v_call: TRBV5-1; d_call: .; clone_size: .; j_call: TRBJ2-7; cdr3_nt: TGCGCCAGCAGCTATCTAGGTGATAATCCCTACGAGCAGTACTTC; cdr3_aa: CASSYLGDNPYEQYF
v_call: TRBV12-5; d_call: .; clone_size: .; j_call: TRBJ1-6; cdr3_nt: TGTGCTAGTGGTTTGGAGCCTAATTCACCCCTCCACTTT; cdr3_aa: CASGLEPNSPLHF
v_call: TRBV1; d_call: .; clone_size: .; j_call: TRBJ1-2; cdr3_nt: TGCACCAGCAGCCAAGATCCTGAACAGACCAATGGCTACACCTTC; cdr3_aa: CTSSQDPEQTNGYTF
v_call: TRBV6-1; d_call: .; clone_size: .; j_call: TRBJ1-1; cdr3_nt: TGTGCCAGCAGTGAACCCGAAGACAGTAACACTGAAGCTTTCTTT; cdr3_aa: CASSEPEDSNTEAFF
v_call: TRBV5-4; d_call: .; clone_size: .; j_call: TRBJ2-3; cdr3_nt: TGTGCCAGCAGCGAAGTTTGGGGGCGGAGCACAGATACGCAGTATTTT; cdr3_aa: CASSEVWGRSTDTQYF
v_call: TRBV2; d_call: .; clone_size: .; j_call: TRBJ2-1; cdr3_nt: TGTGCCAGCAGTGCCCAGGGTAGCAATGAGCAGTTCTTC; cdr3_aa: CASSAQGSNEQFF
v_call: TRBV4-3; d_call: .; clone_size: .; j_call: TRBJ2-7; cdr3_nt: TGCGCCAGCAGCCAAGCTCCTAGCGCTGGAAGCTACTACTACGAGCAGTACTTC; cdr3_aa: CASSQAPSAGSYYYEQYF
v_call: TRBV5-4; d_call: .; clone_size: .; j_call: TRBJ2-7; cdr3_nt: TGTGCCAGCAGACGTGACAGCAATACCTACGAGCAGTACTTC; cdr3_aa: CASRRDSNTYEQYF
v_call: TRBV24-1; d_call: .; clone_size: .; j_call: TRBJ1-5; cdr3_nt: TGTGCCACCAGTGATACGGGGGGCGGTCAGCCCCAGCATTTT; cdr3_aa: CATSDTGGGQPQHF
v_call: TRBV12-3/TRBV12-4; d_call: .; clone_size: .; j_call: TRBJ1-2; cdr3_nt: TGTGCCAGCAGTCGGTTGGATGGCTACACCTTC; cdr3_aa: CASSRLDGYTF
v_call: TRBV5-6; d_call: TRBD1; clone_size: .; j_call: TRBJ1-6; cdr3_nt: TGTGCCAGCAGCCTAGTTGACAGGGTGAATTCACCCCTCCACTTT; cdr3_aa: CASSLVDRVNSPLHF
v_call: TRBV5-4; d_call: .; clone_size: .; j_call: TRBJ1-1; cdr3_nt: TGTGCCAGCAGCGTAGGGCTTGGGAGAGGTCGGGACACTGAAGCTTTCTTT; cdr3_aa: CASSVGLGRGRDTEAFF
v_call: TRBV5-1; d_call: .; clone_size: few; j_call: TRBJ1-2; cdr3_nt: TGCGCCAGCACAAACTATGGCTACACCTTC; cdr3_aa: CASTNYGYTF
v_call: TRBV7-8; d_call: TRBD1; clone_size: .; j_call: TRBJ2-7; cdr3_nt: TGTGCCAGCGGAGGCTTGGGGACAGGGGAATACGAGCAGTACTTC; cdr3_aa: CASGGLGTGEYEQYF
v_call: TRBV19; d_call: .; clone_size: .; j_call: TRBJ2-1; cdr3_nt: TGTGCCAGCAGTATAGAACGGGGCTACAATGAGCAGTTCTTC; cdr3_aa: CASSIERGYNEQFF
v_call: TRBV6-5; d_call: .; clone_size: .; j_call: TRBJ1-6; cdr3_nt: TGTGCCAGCAGGCCGGGGGGGCTCGTCTCACCCCTCCACTTT; cdr3_aa: CASRPGGLVSPLHF
v_call: TRBV27; d_call: TRBD1; clone_size: .; j_call: TRBJ1-5; cdr3_nt: TGTGCCAGCAGTCAGACAGGGGGGAACCAGCCCCAGCATTTT; cdr3_aa: CASSQTGGNQPQHF
v_call: TRBV10-1; d_call: TRBD1; clone_size: .; j_call: TRBJ2-7; cdr3_nt: TGCGCCAGCAGTGAGTTAAAAAACAGGGGTTCCTACGAGCAGTACTTC; cdr3_aa: CASSELKNRGSYEQYF